This T cell receptor beta chain came from a study of blood T cell repertoires in COVID-19. On the study more broadly: PBMCs, B-cell-depleted T cells, or T cells were the source of the cDNA or gDNA that made up the material.

Looked up from germline, CDR1 is KGHSH and CDR2 is LQKENI. This CDR3 is 17 amino acids long. After removal of 2 bases from V and 7 bases from J, the junction contained 10 bases not matched to a gene. Profiling relied on immunoSEQ multiplex PCR, and the TCRdb table lists in-frame clones only, not all of them. Seen here are approximately 180,000 clones, 70% to 90% observed once, and the top ten hold 3% to 3.5%. The material sequenced was peripheral blood. The chain couples TRBV18 to TRBJ2-1; 11 nucleotides agree with TRBD2. The clonotype was recovered from a man in his sixties with acute or convalescent COVID-19. CDR3 DNA: TGTGCCAGCTCACCATTAACTAGCGGGAGTTTAATGAATGAGCAGTTCTTC. Protein product: CASSPLTSGSLMNEQFF.